This T cell receptor beta chain was observed in a study of CD8 T cells in ankylosing spondylitis. General study points: Reportedly, significant enrichment of disease-linked clones occurred in matched ankylosing spondylitis synovial fluid.

Germline V gives CDR1 SGHNT, CDR2 YENEEA. The CDR3 runs 14 residues. V gave up 7 bases and J gave up 0 bases, with 9 bases separating them. This clonotype showed up just a few times. The antigen is undetermined. In TCRdb, the 5' RACE reads were re-called with MiXCR into one record per CDR3 protein. This table holds roughly 120,000 distinct CDR3 sequences, about an eighth found once. Sequenced material: blood, either unsorted or a sorted T cell fraction (not recorded which). The genes are TRBV11-3 and TRBJ2-2; TRBD1 is a possible D gene (6 bases). The TCR originated in a female donor with ankylosing spondylitis or in good health (not recorded which). CDR3 sequence: CASKWTANTGELFF. The CDR3 DNA reads as TGTGCCAGCAAATGGACAGCGAACACCGGGGAGCTGTTTTTT.